The T cell receptor (beta chain) under discussion was sequenced for a study of tumor-infiltrating lymphocytes in oesophageal squamous cell carcinoma. One entry per CDR3 protein results from TCRdb running MiXCR on the PCR reads. The table has about 11,000 distinct CDR3 sequences, approximately 59% seen once. The germline V gene encodes CDR1 MNHNS and CDR2 SASEGT. Germline trimming cut 6 bases from V and 5 bases from J; bases unmatched to any gene: 7. This CDR3 contains 15 residues. The sample was esophageal tumor tissue. The chain is built from TRBV6-1 and TRBJ2-5; 12 bases are shared with TRBD2. This receptor was identified in a male donor with esophageal squamous cell carcinoma. DNA of the CDR3: TGTGCCAGCAGACCACTAGCGGGAGGAGGCGAGACCCAGTACTTC. Residues: CASRPLAGGGETQYF.